Below are 9 T cell receptor beta chains sequenced from a single sample in a study of T cell responses to AZD1222 COVID-19 vaccine. Sequencing used immunoSEQ multiplex PCR; TCRdb keeps in-frame clones, though not all of them. The sample records about 160,000 clones, 85% to 95% being singletons. Sequencing was performed on peripheral blood, taken on day 0 of AZD1222 vaccination. The receptors were gathered from an adult in good health.

V usage is TRBV10-3 and J usage is TRBJ2-7; maybe TRBD2 (7 bases). Germline values: CDR1 ENHRY, CDR2 SYGVKD. V was clipped by 8 bases and J by 0 bases, with 11 bases between them. The CDR3 consists of 13 residues. Here the CDR3 DNA reads TGTGCCATCTCGGGGGGCAGCTCCTACGAGCAGTACTTC. It specifies CAISGGSSYEQYF.

The chain uses TRBV7-9 and TRBJ2-5; D gene unclear. The CDR3 is made up of 14 amino acids. From germline, CDR1 is SEHNR and CDR2 FQNEAQ (reference sequence). Trimming shortened V by 3 bases and J by 2 bases, and 10 bases separated the two germline ends. CDR3 DNA: TGTGCCAGCAGCTTTACCGCAGGACAAGAGACCCAGTACTTC. Translated: CASSFTAGQETQYF. The variable domain in full, with the rest retrieved from reference TRBV7-9 and TRBJ2-5, is DTGVSQNPRHKITKRGQNVTFRCDPISEHNRLYWYRQTLGQGPEFLTYFQNEAQLEKSRLLSDRFSAERPKGSFSTLEIQRTEQGDSAMYLCASSFTAGQETQYFGPGTRLLVL.

The rearrangement uses TRBV5-1 and TRBJ2-3, with 7 bases lining up with TRBD2. The CDR3 is 16 residues long. Germline CDR1 SGHRS, CDR2 YFSETQ. V lost 0 bases and J lost 1; bases outside the gene matches: 5. The CDR3 coding sequence is TGCGCCAGCAGCTTGGCCCCTAGCGGTGGCACAGATACGCAGTATTTT. This gives the protein CASSLAPSGGTDTQYF.

The chain has TRBV12-3 or TRBV12-4 and TRBJ2-3, with D tentatively TRBD2 (5 bases). The V and J ends lost 7 bases and 4 bases respectively, with 12 bases between them. The CDR3 has 13 residues. The CDR3 here is CASKLLGSDTQYF. The CDR3 coding sequence is TGTGCCAGCAAATTACTAGGTTCAGATACGCAGTATTTT.

This clone was counted once. V gene TRBV15 combines with J gene TRBJ1-4; D call uncertain. The V end was cut by 7 bases, the J end by 13 bases, with 19 bases between. The CDR3 has 13 residues. Germline V lookup: CDR1 LNHNV, CDR2 YYDKDF (reference sequence). The CDR3 here is CATTHLDGQRLFF. The DNA for the CDR3 is TGTGCCACCACCCACTTGGATGGGCAGAGACTGTTTTTT.

This clone was detected once. The chain links TRBV7-9 to TRBJ1-6, with TRBD1 matching 8 bases. The germline gives CDR1 SEHNR, CDR2 FQNEAQ (reference sequence). After removal of 5 bases from V and 10 bases from J, the junction contained 16 bases not matched to a gene. This CDR3 is 17 amino acids long. The CDR3 bases are TGTGCCAGCAGCCCTCCTCGTGGCGGGACAGGAGGATCACCCCTCCACTTT. Amino acid sequence: CASSPPRGGTGGSPLHF.

V gene TRBV7-2 combines with J gene TRBJ1-3; D remains ambiguous. The germline CDR1 and CDR2 sequences are SGHTA and FQGNSA. The V and J ends lost 0 bases and 2 bases respectively, with 8 bases between them. CDR3 length equals 15 residues. In DNA form, the CDR3 reads TGTGCCAGCAGCTTAGCCTCCCCGGCTGGAAACACCATATATTTT. Its translation is CASSLASPAGNTIYF.

The count of this clone is one. This rearrangement joins TRBV2 to TRBJ2-5, with 8 bases fitting TRBD1. The V segment lost 4 bases and the J segment 4 bases; nucleotides outside the gene matches: 2. The CDR3 totals 13 residues. CDR1 is SNHLY and CDR2 is FYNNEI in the germline V gene. Here the CDR3 DNA reads TGTGCCAGCAGTGGGACAGGGATAGAGACCCAGTACTTC. Residues: CASSGTGIETQYF.

This chain links TRBV7-9 with TRBJ2-3, with TRBD2 identical over 9 bases. From germline, CDR1 is SEHNR and CDR2 FQNEAQ (reference sequence). This CDR3 is 16 amino acids long. Trimming cost V 8 bases and J 2 bases; bases outside gene matches: 11. CDR3 loop: CASSPRVAGDTDTQYF. For the CDR3, the DNA is TGTGCCAGCTCTCCGCGGGTAGCGGGGGACACAGATACGCAGTATTTT.